These 9 T cell receptor beta chains were sequenced from one sample in a study of cytomegalovirus exposure and HLA in healthy donors. Vbeta (60) and Jbeta (13) primers were used in the PCR. Clones were sequenced by immunoSEQ multiplex PCR, and TCRdb holds only the in-frame ones, with some missing. Of some 96,000 clones listed, 55% to 75% are singletons. Sequenced: PBMCs. The receptors originated from a man aged 60 to 75 in good health and CMV-seronegative.

The genes are TRBV5-1 and TRBJ2-5; D remains ambiguous. The V gene's germline CDR1 is SGHRS and CDR2 YFSETQ. V was trimmed by 4 bases and J by 3 bases, leaving 7 bases between them. The CDR3 has 12 residues. The CDR3 nucleotides read TGCGCCAGCAGCGCAGTAAAAGAGACCCAGTACTTC. Residues: CASSAVKETQYF.

The chain is built from TRBV5-1 and TRBJ2-1, with 8 nucleotides matching TRBD1. Germline V lookup: CDR1 SGHRS, CDR2 YFSETQ. The CDR3 is made up of 16 amino acids. The V gene end was trimmed by 3 bases and the J gene end by 0 bases; junction bases not matched to a gene: 5. The CDR3: CASSWGQASSYNEQFF. CDR3 nucleotides: TGCGCCAGCAGCTGGGGACAGGCGAGCTCCTACAATGAGCAGTTCTTC.

This clone was counted a few times. This chain uses TRBV5-1 with TRBJ1-1; 10 bases agree with TRBD1. From germline, CDR1 is SGHRS and CDR2 YFSETQ. V dropped 2 bases and J dropped 0; count of bases not matched to a gene: 10. The CDR3 length is 18 residues. CDR3 in amino acids: CASSLLPGQGIMNTEAFF. Here the CDR3 DNA reads TGCGCCAGCAGCTTACTTCCGGGACAGGGGATTATGAACACTGAAGCTTTCTTT.

The rearrangement uses TRBV4-1 and TRBJ2-4; weak D call: TRBD1 (6 bases). The CDR3 is 19 amino acids. CDR1 and CDR2 from the germline V gene are MGHRA and YSYEKL. V was shortened by 0 bases and J by 0 bases, with 18 bases between the two germline ends. CDR3 DNA: TGCGCCAGCAGCCAAGAGGCAGGACAGCCAACATTAGCCAAAAACATTCAGTACTTC. This codes for CASSQEAGQPTLAKNIQYF.

The rearrangement uses TRBV11-2 and TRBJ1-1; unclear D gene. Germline V CDR1 and CDR2: SGHAT, FQNNGV. V dropped 8 bases and J dropped 5 bases, with 24 bases sitting between them. The CDR3 has 16 amino acids. The DNA for the CDR3 is TGTGCCAGCCACAGACGACACGGGAGCCTACGGACTGAAGCTTTCTTT. Amino acid sequence: CASHRRHGSLRTEAFF.

This chain links TRBV19 with TRBJ2-6, with D possibly being TRBD2 (5 bases). Germline CDR1 reads LNHDA; CDR2 reads SQIVND (reference sequence). The V and J ends lost 5 bases and 0 bases respectively, with 11 bases between them. CDR3 size: 16 residues. This CDR3 reads CASSSDGNSGANVLTF. CDR3 DNA sequence: TGTGCCAGTAGTTCGGACGGGAACTCTGGGGCCAACGTCCTGACTTTC.

The chain joins TRBV7-3 to TRBJ2-2, with TRBD2 identical over 9 bases. Trimming cost V 1 base and J 5 bases; bases outside gene matches: 2. Per germline, CDR1 SGHTA and CDR2 FQGTGA. The CDR3 is 15 amino acids. CDR3 nucleotides: TGTGCCAGCAGCTTAAATGCGGGGGGGACCGGGGAGCTGTTTTTT. Translated, it gives CASSLNAGGTGELFF.

This clone was seen many times. Other DNA sequences in the same sample also yield this CDR3. This chain uses TRBV6-5 with TRBJ1-2, with TRBD1 matching 9 bases. The CDR3 totals 15 residues. Germline CDR1 is MNHEY and CDR2 is SVGAGI. V trimming: 4 bases; J trimming: 3 bases; junction bases outside the gene matches: 6. This CDR3 is CASSSTGTGYYGYTF. CDR3 DNA: TGTGCCAGCAGTTCGACCGGGACAGGGTACTATGGCTACACCTTC.

V gene TRBV5-1 combines with J gene TRBJ1-1; a weak D match, TRBD1 (6 bases). Per germline, CDR1 SGHRS and CDR2 YFSETQ. CDR3 length: 13 amino acids. Trimming removed 2 bases from V and 4 bases from J, with 9 bases in between. Written as DNA, the CDR3 is TGCGCCAGCAGCTTAGGGGGTAGCACTGAAGCTTTCTTT. This translates into CASSLGGSTEAFF.